This T cell receptor beta chain was recovered during a study of blood T cell repertoires in COVID-19. About the study: The cDNA or gDNA used as material had been derived from T cells, B-cell-depleted T cells, or PBMCs.

This CDR3 is built from 17 residues. Germline V gives CDR1 SNHLY, CDR2 FYNNEI. V was pared by 6 bases and J by 0 bases, with 20 bases between. Generated by immunoSEQ multiplex PCR, the TCRdb table keeps only in-frame clones and is missing some. This sample has roughly 180,000 clones, with around 82% found just once. The clonotype comes from a man aged 55-75 years who had recovered from COVID-19. The V call is TRBV2, the J call TRBJ1-1; no definite D call. The sequenced material came from peripheral blood. The CDR3: CASRPRLSGAMNTEAFF. Written as DNA, the CDR3 is TGTGCCAGCAGACCACGATTATCAGGCGCCATGAACACTGAAGCTTTCTTT.